The next 15 T cell receptor beta chains were all read from a single sample in a study of OX40 agonist ivuxolimab in advanced cancers. Profiling relied on immunoSEQ multiplex PCR, and the TCRdb table lists in-frame clones only, not all of them. The sample has tens of thousands of clones; 85% to 90% are singletons. This material consisted of CD4+ or CD8+ T cells sorted from blood, taken in a trial of the OX40 agonist ivuxolimab. The source is an adult with an advanced solid tumor such as melanoma, head and neck, liver or kidney cancer.

CDR3 region: CASRGRRQGENTGELFF. CDR3 DNA: TGCGCCAGCAGGGGGAGGAGGCAGGGTGAGAACACCGGGGAGCTGTTTTTT. The chain recombines TRBV4-1 with TRBJ2-2; D may be TRBD2 (6 bases). V lost 6 bases to trimming and J lost 1 base, with 18 bases between them. The CDR3 contains 17 residues. CDR1 and CDR2 (germline): MGHRA, YSYEKL.

This chain connects TRBV7-9 to TRBJ2-6; D not certain. V gave up 2 bases and J gave up 1 base, with 12 bases separating them. CDR1 is SEHNR and CDR2 is FQNEAQ in the germline V gene (reference sequence). The CDR3 has 17 amino acids. DNA for the CDR3: TGTGCCAGCAGCTTAAGTCCAAAAAGTTCTGGGGCCAACGTCCTGACTTTC. Translation: CASSLSPKSSGANVLTF.

V usage is TRBV18 and J usage is TRBJ1-4, with D possibly matching TRBD1 (5 bases). V was pared by 4 bases and J by 0 bases, with 9 bases between. This CDR3 comprises 15 residues. Germline CDR1 KGHSH, CDR2 LQKENI. CDR3 in DNA: TGTGCCAGCTCACTCCCAGGGTCAACTAATGAAAAACTGTTTTTT. As protein: CASSLPGSTNEKLFF.

The V gene is TRBV27, the J gene TRBJ1-4; no reliable D call. This CDR3 spans 13 amino acids. Germline CDR1 reads MNHEY; CDR2 reads SMNVEV (reference sequence). V lost 5 bases to trimming and J lost 6 bases, with 10 bases between them. The CDR3 DNA reads as TGTGCCAGCAGTAGGACCCAGGATGAAAAACTGTTTTTT. Encoded protein: CASSRTQDEKLFF.

V usage is TRBV14 and J usage is TRBJ2-3; a weak D match, TRBD1 (6 bases). The CDR3 runs 14 residues. CDR1 SGHDN and CDR2 FVKESK come from the germline V gene. Trimming pared 3 bases from V and 0 bases from J, leaving 7 bases between. The CDR3 sequence is CASSHGQSTDTQYF. The CDR3 DNA is TGTGCCAGCAGCCATGGACAGAGCACAGATACGCAGTATTTT.

CDR3 sequence (DNA): TGTGCCAGCAACTACCTGGGACTCAGCACAGATACGCAGTATTTT. Translation gives CASNYLGLSTDTQYF. The J gene is TRBJ2-3, the V gene TRBV7-2; possible D gene TRBD2, 6 bases. V shed 7 bases and J shed 0 bases, with 14 bases lying between them. Germline V gene data show CDR1 as SGHTA and CDR2 as FQGNSA. The CDR3 length is 15 residues.

The chain has TRBV19 and TRBJ1-5; D remains unclear. V lost 0 bases and J lost 5, with 17 bases in between. The CDR3 runs 17 residues. The V gene's germline CDR1 is LNHDA and CDR2 SQIVND (reference sequence). DNA of the CDR3: TGTGCCAGTAGTATAGATTGGCCAGGAGGCCTCCATCAGCCCCAGCATTTT. This translates into CASSIDWPGGLHQPQHF.

The J gene is TRBJ2-1, the V gene TRBV14; D is uncertain. The CDR3 length is 15 residues. The V gene's germline CDR1 is SGHDN and CDR2 FVKESK. V lost 1 base and J 4 bases, leaving 11 bases between the germline ends. The CDR3 is CASSQALNNYNEQFF. CDR3 DNA sequence: TGTGCCAGCAGCCAAGCACTAAATAATTACAATGAGCAGTTCTTC.

This chain connects TRBV18 to TRBJ2-3, with TRBD2 identical over 8 bases. The germline gives CDR1 KGHSH, CDR2 LQKENI. Trimming removed 2 bases from V and 8 bases from J; junction bases left unmatched: 21. The CDR3 spans 19 residues. CDR3 amino acids: CASSPVNWAIAGPQGTQYF. The CDR3 DNA reads TGTGCCAGCTCACCAGTAAATTGGGCCATAGCGGGACCCCAAGGTACGCAGTATTTT. Complete variable domain (other parts from reference TRBV18 and TRBJ2-3): NAGVMQNPRHLVRRRGQEARLRCSPMKGHSHVYWYRQLPEEGLKFMVYLQKENIIDESGMPKERFSAEFPKEGPSILRIQQVVRGDSAAYFCASSPVNWAIAGPQGTQYFGPGTRLTVL.

This clone turned up a few times. The chain recombines TRBV5-4 with TRBJ2-7, with D possibly being TRBD1 (6 bases). V was clipped by 0 bases and J by 7 bases, with 17 bases between them. This CDR3 region has 15 residues. In germline, CDR1 is SGHNT, CDR2 YYREEE (reference sequence). CDR3 bases: TGTGCCAGCAGCTTGGAGGCTAGCCCAAGGGGGGAGCAGTACTTC. Protein: CASSLEASPRGEQYF.

V usage is TRBV7-9 and J usage is TRBJ2-3, with 9 bases identical to TRBD2. The J segment lost 0 bases and the V segment lost 6 bases, leaving 7 bases of the junction unmatched. Looked up from germline, CDR1 is SEHNR and CDR2 is FQNEAQ (reference sequence). This CDR3 has 16 residues. The DNA for the CDR3 is TGTGCCAGCAGTCCGACTAGCGGAACTAGCACAGATACGCAGTATTTT. It is translated as CASSPTSGTSTDTQYF.

Of note for this clone: An end of the junction differs from the germline gene, which may be a read error. V and J are TRBV28 and TRBJ1-2; TRBD1 might be the D (5 bases). This CDR3 has 12 residues. Germline V gene sequence: CDR1 MDHEN, CDR2 SYDVKM. CDR3 residues: CASSQPGSGSFF. CDR3 in DNA: TGTGCCAGCAGTCAACCAGGGTCCGGATCCTTCTTC.

The chain employs TRBV6-6 and TRBJ1-2, with D tentatively TRBD1 (5 bases). The CDR3 extends over 14 amino acids. V lost 7 bases to trimming and J lost 4 bases, with 16 bases between them. Germline V lookup: CDR1 MNHNY, CDR2 SVGAGI (reference sequence). CDR3 sequence: CASISAGSGYGYTF. The CDR3 nucleotides are TGTGCCAGCATCTCAGCAGGGAGCGGCTATGGCTACACCTTC.

A few counts support this clone. V and J are TRBV2 and TRBJ1-5; the D is unclear. The CDR3 extends over 15 amino acids. V lost 2 bases and J 0 bases, leaving 8 bases between the germline ends. Germline assignment: CDR1 SNHLY and CDR2 FYNNEI. The CDR3 sequence is CASSEQTNSNQPQHF. As DNA, the CDR3 is TGTGCCAGCAGTGAACAGACGAATAGCAATCAGCCCCAGCATTTT.

Note on this clone: Other DNA sequences in the same sample also yield this CDR3. The J gene is TRBJ2-2, the V gene TRBV6-1; 12 nucleotides agree with TRBD2. Trimming took 4 bases from V and 7 from J; bases not matched to a gene: 4. This CDR3 comprises 15 residues. In germline, CDR1 is MNHNS, CDR2 SASEGT. CDR3 nucleotide sequence: TGTGCCAGCAGTGGACTAGCGGGAGCTAACGGGGAGCTGTTTTTT. Its protein is CASSGLAGANGELFF.